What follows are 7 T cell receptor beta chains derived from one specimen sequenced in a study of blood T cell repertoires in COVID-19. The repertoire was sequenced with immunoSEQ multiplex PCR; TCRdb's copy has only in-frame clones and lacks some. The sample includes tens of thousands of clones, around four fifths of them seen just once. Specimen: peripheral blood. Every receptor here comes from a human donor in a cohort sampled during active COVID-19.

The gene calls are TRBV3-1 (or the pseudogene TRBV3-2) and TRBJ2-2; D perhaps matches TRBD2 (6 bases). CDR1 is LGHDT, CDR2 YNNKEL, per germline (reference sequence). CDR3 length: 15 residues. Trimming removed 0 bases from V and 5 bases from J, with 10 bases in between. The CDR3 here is CASSQDGGWTGELFF. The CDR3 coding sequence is TGTGCCAGCAGCCAAGACGGGGGTTGGACCGGGGAGCTGTTTTTT.

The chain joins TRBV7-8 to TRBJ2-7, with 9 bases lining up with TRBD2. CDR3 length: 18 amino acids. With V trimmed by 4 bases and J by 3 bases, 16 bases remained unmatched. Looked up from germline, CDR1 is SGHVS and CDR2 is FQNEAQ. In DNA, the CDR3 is TGTGCCAGCAGCTCAGTTATTCAGCGGGGGGTGACCAACTACGAGCAGTACTTC. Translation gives CASSSVIQRGVTNYEQYF.

The CDR3 region is CAWSLKGGAGGNTIYF. The CDR3 DNA is TGTGCCTGGAGTTTGAAAGGGGGCGCGGGGGGAAACACCATATATTTT. The V call is TRBV30, the J call TRBJ1-3; 7 positions agree with TRBD1. J lost 4 bases, V lost 2 bases, and 11 bases had no gene match. Germline assignment: CDR1 GTSNPN and CDR2 SVGIG (reference sequence). The CDR3 sequence is 16 residues long.

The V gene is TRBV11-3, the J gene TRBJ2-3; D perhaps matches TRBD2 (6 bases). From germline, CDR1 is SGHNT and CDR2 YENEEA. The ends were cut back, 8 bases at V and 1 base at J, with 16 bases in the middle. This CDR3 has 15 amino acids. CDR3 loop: CASGLRTIGTDTQYF. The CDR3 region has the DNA TGTGCCAGCGGACTACGGACTATTGGCACAGATACGCAGTATTTT. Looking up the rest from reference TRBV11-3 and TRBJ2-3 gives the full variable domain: EAGVVQSPRYKIIEKKQPVAFWCNPISGHNTLYWYLQNLGQGPELLIRYENEEAVDDSQLPKDRFSAERLKGVDSTLKIQPAELGDSAVYLCASGLRTIGTDTQYFGPGTRLTVL.

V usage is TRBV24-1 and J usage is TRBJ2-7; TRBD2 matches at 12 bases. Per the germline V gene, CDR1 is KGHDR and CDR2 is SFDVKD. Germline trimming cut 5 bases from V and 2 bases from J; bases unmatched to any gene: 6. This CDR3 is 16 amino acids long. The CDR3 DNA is TGTGCCACCAGTGCCGTGACTAGCGGGAGTACCTACGAGCAGTACTTC. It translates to CATSAVTSGSTYEQYF.

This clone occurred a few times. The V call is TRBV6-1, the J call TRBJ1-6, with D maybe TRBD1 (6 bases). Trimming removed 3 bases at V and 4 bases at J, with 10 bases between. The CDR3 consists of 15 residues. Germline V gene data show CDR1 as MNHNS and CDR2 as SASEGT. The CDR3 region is CASSESGHYNSPLHF. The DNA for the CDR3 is TGTGCCAGCAGTGAGTCGGGACATTATAATTCACCCCTCCACTTT.

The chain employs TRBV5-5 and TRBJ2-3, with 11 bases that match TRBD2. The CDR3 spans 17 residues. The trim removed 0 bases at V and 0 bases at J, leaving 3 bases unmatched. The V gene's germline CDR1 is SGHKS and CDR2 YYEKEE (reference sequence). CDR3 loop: CASSLGTSGLSTDTQYF. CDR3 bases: TGTGCCAGCAGCTTGGGGACTAGCGGGTTGAGCACAGATACGCAGTATTTT.